The next 26 T cell receptor beta chains were all read from a single sample in a study of blood T cell repertoires in COVID-19. Repertoires were generated with immunoSEQ multiplex PCR, while TCRdb's copy carries only in-frame clones and drops some. The sample has 95,000 to 100,000 clones, approximately 84% seen once. Input material: peripheral blood. These receptor sequences come from a man in his 70s with acute or convalescent COVID-19.

This clone was seen a handful of times. This chain joins TRBV28 and TRBJ1-1; D possibly corresponds to TRBD1 (6 bases). Trimming pared 6 bases from V and 4 bases from J, leaving 15 bases between. CDR1 is MDHEN, CDR2 SYDVKM, per germline. CDR3 size: 14 residues. CDR3 region: CASRDGAGVTEAFF. Here the CDR3 DNA reads TGTGCCAGCAGGGATGGTGCAGGGGTCACTGAAGCTTTCTTT. Full variable domain (rest looked up from reference TRBV28 and TRBJ1-1): DVKVTQSSRYLVKRTGEKVFLECVQDMDHENMFWYRQDPGLGLRLIYFSYDVKMKEKGDIPEGYSVSREKKERFSLILESASTNQTSMYLCASRDGAGVTEAFFGQGTRLTVV.

The rearrangement joins TRBV7-2 to TRBJ2-3, with TRBD2 as a possible D gene (6 bases). Deletions cut 5 bases from V and 6 bases from J, with 18 bases between. Germline V CDR1 and CDR2: SGHTA, FQGNSA. This CDR3 has 15 amino acids. The CDR3 loop is CASSPQGLPPDTQYF. The CDR3 coding sequence is TGTGCCAGCAGCCCCCAGGGACTGCCCCCTGATACGCAGTATTTT.

This chain uses TRBV4-3 with TRBJ1-5; the match to TRBD1 covers 7 bases. Looked up from germline, CDR1 is LGHNA and CDR2 is YSLEER. V lost 3 bases and J lost 0; bases outside the gene matches: 2. The CDR3 has 15 residues. The CDR3 DNA reads as TGCGCCAGCAGCCAGAGGGGGCTTAGCAATCAGCCCCAGCATTTT. Its protein is CASSQRGLSNQPQHF.

This clone occurred once. The chain couples TRBV6-1 to TRBJ1-4; TRBD1 matches at 7 bases. From germline, CDR1 is MNHNS and CDR2 SASEGT. Unmatched junction bases numbered 7, after V lost 2 bases and J lost 4 bases. The CDR3 is 16 residues long. CDR3 in amino acids: CASSESLGQINEKLFF. CDR3 nucleotides: TGTGCCAGCAGTGAATCTTTGGGACAGATTAATGAAAAACTGTTTTTT.

J is TRBJ1-6 and V is TRBV5-1, with TRBD1 identical over 12 bases. Germline loops: CDR1 SGHRS, CDR2 YFSETQ. After removal of 0 bases from V and 9 bases from J, the junction contained 7 bases not matched to a gene. This CDR3 contains 17 residues. The CDR3 bases are TGCGCCAGCAGCTTGGAGGCGGGACAGGGGGCCTCTTCACCCCTCCACTTT. Amino acids: CASSLEAGQGASSPLHF. The full variable domain, completed using reference TRBV5-1 and TRBJ1-6, is KAGVTQTPRYLIKTRGQQVTLSCSPISGHRSVSWYQQTPGQGLQFLFEYFSETQRNKGNFPGRFSGRQFSNSRSEMNVSTLELGDSALYLCASSLEAGQGASSPLHFGNGTRLTVT.

The rearrangement uses TRBV28 and TRBJ1-5; 10 nucleotides agree with TRBD1. In germline, CDR1 is MDHEN, CDR2 SYDVKM. V shed 6 bases, J shed 7 bases, and the junction held 12 bases outside the gene matches. The CDR3 is made up of 16 amino acids. DNA of the CDR3: TGTGCCAGCAGCCTTAACCCGGGACAGGGGAACCAGCCCCAGCATTTT. This translates into CASSLNPGQGNQPQHF. The full variable domain, with the rest looked up from reference TRBV28 and TRBJ1-5, is DVKVTQSSRYLVKRTGEKVFLECVQDMDHENMFWYRQDPGLGLRLIYFSYDVKMKEKGDIPEGYSVSREKKERFSLILESASTNQTSMYLCASSLNPGQGNQPQHFGDGTRLSIL.

This clone was observed a handful of times. The chain combines TRBV6-4 with TRBJ1-5; the D is unclear. Deletions cut 5 bases from V and 3 bases from J, with 8 bases between. The germline V gene has CDR1 MRHNA and CDR2 SNTAGT. This CDR3 is built from 13 residues. This chain's CDR3 is CASSTTTNQPQHF. As DNA, the CDR3 is TGTGCCAGCAGTACGACTACCAATCAGCCCCAGCATTTT.

The chain carries TRBV27 and TRBJ2-7; D may be TRBD1 (8 bases). The CDR3 covers 14 residues. Germline loops: CDR1 MNHEY, CDR2 SMNVEV (reference sequence). V was cut by 5 bases and J by 5 bases, with 16 bases left in between. The chain's CDR3 is CASSPWTGRDEQYF. CDR3 in DNA: TGTGCCAGCAGTCCATGGACAGGGAGGGACGAGCAGTACTTC.

The chain combines TRBV7-3 with TRBJ2-1; D is perhaps TRBD1 (5 bases). V was shortened by 1 base and J by 8 bases, with 12 bases between the two germline ends. There are 14 residues in the CDR3. Per the germline V gene, CDR1 is SGHTA and CDR2 is FQGTGA. This chain's CDR3 is CASSLRGGPDEQFF. In nucleotides, the CDR3 is TGTGCCAGCAGCTTAAGGGGCGGCCCGGATGAGCAGTTCTTC.

In the case of this clone: One junction end does not reproduce the germline sequence, and a read error may be involved. The V and J genes are TRBV29-1 and TRBJ1-2; 7 bases line up with TRBD1. The germline V gene has CDR1 SQVTM and CDR2 ANQGSEA. This CDR3 region has 12 residues. The CDR3 nucleotides read TGCAGCGGACAGGGATTTAACGATGGCTACACCTTC. It yields the protein CSGQGFNDGYTF.

J is TRBJ1-2 and V is TRBV27, with D tentatively TRBD1 (6 bases). The V end was cut by 3 bases, the J end by 8 bases, with 13 bases between. Germline values: CDR1 MNHEY, CDR2 SMNVEV (reference sequence). The CDR3 sequence is 13 residues long. The CDR3 bases are TGTGCCAGCAGTTTGCGGGGGGCGTGGGGCTACACCTTC. It translates to CASSLRGAWGYTF.

V and J are TRBV20-1 and TRBJ1-2; D unclear. Trimming left V 3 bases short and J 7 bases short, with 6 bases between. Germline lookup yields CDR1 DFQATT and CDR2 SNEGSKA (reference sequence). This CDR3 is 10 amino acids long. The CDR3 sequence: CSASLGGYTF. CDR3 nucleotide sequence: TGCAGTGCTAGTCTCGGTGGCTACACCTTC.

The gene calls are TRBV18 and TRBJ2-7; D gene unclear. Germline loops: CDR1 KGHSH, CDR2 LQKENI. CDR3 length: 14 residues. V lost 1 base and J 0 bases, leaving 7 bases between the germline ends. This CDR3 is CASSPRQDSYEQYF. CDR3 in DNA: TGTGCCAGCTCACCACGGCAGGACTCCTACGAGCAGTACTTC.

CDR3 protein: CASSFLTSGTDTQYF. The CDR3 DNA is TGTGCCAGCAGCTTCTTGACTAGCGGGACAGATACGCAGTATTTT. The chain has TRBV7-9 and TRBJ2-3; TRBD2 agrees at 10 bases. Germline V gene sequence: CDR1 SEHNR, CDR2 FQNEAQ (reference sequence). V was pared by 3 bases and J by 3 bases, with 3 bases of the junction left unmatched. The CDR3 sequence is 15 residues long. The whole variable domain, filled in from reference TRBV7-9 and TRBJ2-3, reads DTGVSQNPRHKITKRGQNVTFRCDPISEHNRLYWYRQTLGQGPEFLTYFQNEAQLEKSRLLSDRFSAERPKGSFSTLEIQRTEQGDSAMYLCASSFLTSGTDTQYFGPGTRLTVL.

The chain recombines TRBV9 with TRBJ2-1; 12 bases agree with TRBD1. The J segment lost 4 bases and the V segment lost 3 bases, leaving 8 bases of the junction unmatched. Germline V CDR1 and CDR2: SGDLS, YYNGEE. The CDR3 has 17 residues. CDR3 loop: CASSGGQGALTYNEQFF. CDR3 DNA sequence: TGTGCCAGCAGCGGGGGACAGGGGGCCCTCACTTACAATGAGCAGTTCTTC.

V and J are TRBV25-1 and TRBJ1-6, with D perhaps matching TRBD1 (5 bases). The CDR3 contains 13 residues. V was cut by 6 bases and J by 6 bases, with 9 bases left in between. Germline lookup yields CDR1 MGHDK and CDR2 SYGVNS. The CDR3 region has the DNA TGTGCCAGCAGCAGGGATGTTAATTCACCCCTCCACTTT. Its translation is CASSRDVNSPLHF. The full variable domain, in which reference TRBV25-1 and TRBJ1-6 provide the parts outside the CDR3, is EADIYQTPRYLVIGTGKKITLECSQTMGHDKMYWYQQDPGMELHLIHYSYGVNSTEKGDLSSESTVSRIRTEHFPLTLESARPSHTSQYLCASSRDVNSPLHFGNGTRLTVT.

This chain links TRBV3-1 (or the pseudogene TRBV3-2) with TRBJ1-6; D uncertain. From germline, CDR1 is LGHDT and CDR2 YNNKEL (reference sequence). CDR3 length: 14 amino acids. Trimming removed 4 bases from V and 8 bases from J, with 12 bases in between. CDR3 sequence (DNA): TGTGCCAGCAGCCTCAAATCGGGTGATTCACCCCTCCACTTT. It is translated as CASSLKSGDSPLHF.

This chain joins TRBV4-1 and TRBJ2-7, with 9 bases identical to TRBD2. This CDR3 spans 16 amino acids. Germline V gene data show CDR1 as MGHRA and CDR2 as YSYEKL. The V gene end was trimmed by 1 base and the J gene end by 0 bases; junction bases not matched to a gene: 4. The CDR3, as DNA: TGCGCCAGCAGCCAAGTAGCGGGAGTCCCCTCCTACGAGCAGTACTTC. Translation: CASSQVAGVPSYEQYF.

This sequence joins TRBV19 and TRBJ1-3; D perhaps matches TRBD1 (5 bases). CDR1 is LNHDA, CDR2 SQIVND, per germline (reference sequence). V gave up 11 bases and J gave up 1 base, with 9 bases separating them. This CDR3 is 12 amino acids long. The CDR3 is CASGGSGNTIYF. CDR3 coding DNA: TGTGCCTCGGGGGGGTCTGGAAACACCATATATTTT.

The gene calls are TRBV4-3 and TRBJ1-2, with TRBD1 as a possible D gene (6 bases). CDR3 length: 15 residues. Trimming stripped 0 bases from V and 8 bases from J, with 16 bases between. Germline CDR1 and CDR2: LGHNA and YSLEER. The CDR3: CASSQDLTGGSGYTF. In DNA form, the CDR3 reads TGCGCCAGCAGCCAAGATCTTACGGGGGGCAGCGGCTACACCTTC.

V usage is TRBV5-1 and J usage is TRBJ1-1, with unresolved D. CDR3 length: 14 residues. Germline loops: CDR1 SGHRS, CDR2 YFSETQ. V gave up 4 bases and J gave up 2 bases, with 12 bases separating them. The CDR3 bases are TGCGCCAGCAGCAGGCGGGAGATTAACACTGAAGCTTTCTTT. Translating it yields CASSRREINTEAFF. Variable domain in full (rest from reference TRBV5-1 and TRBJ1-1): KAGVTQTPRYLIKTRGQQVTLSCSPISGHRSVSWYQQTPGQGLQFLFEYFSETQRNKGNFPGRFSGRQFSNSRSEMNVSTLELGDSALYLCASSRREINTEAFFGQGTRLTVV.

The sample holds a few counts of this clone. J is TRBJ1-2 and V is TRBV4-1; the D is unclear. V was pared by 0 bases and J by 5 bases, with 7 bases between. Germline V gene lookup returns CDR1 MGHRA and CDR2 YSYEKL. This CDR3 has 13 amino acids. This CDR3 reads CASSQDTGYGYTF. CDR3 nucleotide sequence: TGCGCCAGCAGCCAAGATACCGGGTATGGCTACACCTTC.

The rearrangement uses TRBV11-2 and TRBJ2-7; 12 nucleotides line up with TRBD2. The CDR3 has 17 residues. Germline assignment: CDR1 SGHAT and CDR2 FQNNGV. The V segment lost 1 base and the J segment 3 bases; nucleotides outside the gene matches: 7. The CDR3 spells CASSLGRLAGGVYEQYF. The CDR3 region has the DNA TGTGCCAGCAGCTTAGGAAGGCTAGCGGGAGGGGTCTACGAGCAGTACTTC.

This chain joins TRBV10-3 and TRBJ1-6; 8 bases match TRBD1. The germline gives CDR1 ENHRY, CDR2 SYGVKD. The CDR3 is 15 residues long. V trimming: 7 bases; J trimming: 8 bases; junction bases outside the gene matches: 10. The CDR3 sequence is CAIKGLPGGDSPLHF. The CDR3 coding sequence is TGTGCCATCAAGGGCCTGCCAGGGGGCGATTCACCCCTCCACTTT.

This chain uses TRBV27 with TRBJ1-6, with a possible D match to TRBD1 (5 bases). The V end lost 5 bases, the J end lost 9 bases, and 20 bases lay between the germline ends. This CDR3 spans 16 amino acids. Looked up from germline, CDR1 is MNHEY and CDR2 is SMNVEV (reference sequence). The DNA for the CDR3 is TGTGCCAGCAGTCCCAATAGCGGGGCGAGGGGTTCACCCCTCCACTTT. Its protein is CASSPNSGARGSPLHF.

The rearrangement joins TRBV3-1 (or the pseudogene TRBV3-2) to TRBJ1-1; maybe TRBD1 (5 bases). CDR1 and CDR2 from the germline V gene are LGHDT and YNNKEL (reference sequence). The CDR3 contains 15 residues. The V end lost 4 bases, the J end lost 1 base, and 13 bases lay between the germline ends. The CDR3 bases are TGTGCCAGCAGCCGGAAGGCAGGGCGGAACACTGAAGCTTTCTTT. As protein: CASSRKAGRNTEAFF.